The entry that follows covers one T cell receptor (beta chain) sequence. Time point here: newly diagnosed GD, antithyroid drugs for less than 3 months. Construction of the TCR library relied on RNA isolated from PBMCs. This entry comes from a study of regulatory T cells in long-lasting Graves disease. CDR3 regions were amplified by Arm-PCR using iRepertoire HTBI primers to build TCR beta libraries. In the authors' methods: Samples collectively showed 62 TRBV and 11 to 15 TRBJ segments. Via MiXCR, TCRdb re-called the multiplex PCR reads, giving one row per CDR3 protein. These V and J calls are TCRdb output, not the study's own analysis. The repertoire holds 450,000 to 600,000 distinct CDR3 sequences, with roughly 16% as singletons. The germline V gene encodes CDR1 SGHTA and CDR2 FQGTGA. V lost 2 bases and J 1 base, leaving 12 bases between the germline ends. The CDR3 contains 16 residues. The sample was also reused in another study, on T cells in Graves' hyperthyroidism and ophthalmopathy.

The sample in question was peripheral blood mononuclear cells (PBMCs), obtained at new diagnosis, from a patient treated with antithyroid drugs. This TCR was sampled from a man aged 40-55 years with Graves disease. The chain recombines TRBV7-3 with TRBJ1-3; D not certain. CDR3 sequence: CASSLGVFGSGNTIYF. The CDR3 region has the DNA TGTGCCAGCAGCTTAGGAGTCTTTGGATCTGGAAACACCATATATTTT. The full variable domain, in which reference TRBV7-3 and TRBJ1-3 provide the parts outside the CDR3, is GAGVSQTPSNKVTEKGKYVELRCDPISGHTALYWYRQSLGQGPEFLIYFQGTGAADDSGLPNDRFFAVRPEGSVSTLKIQRTERGDSAVYLCASSLGVFGSGNTIYFGEGSWLTVV.